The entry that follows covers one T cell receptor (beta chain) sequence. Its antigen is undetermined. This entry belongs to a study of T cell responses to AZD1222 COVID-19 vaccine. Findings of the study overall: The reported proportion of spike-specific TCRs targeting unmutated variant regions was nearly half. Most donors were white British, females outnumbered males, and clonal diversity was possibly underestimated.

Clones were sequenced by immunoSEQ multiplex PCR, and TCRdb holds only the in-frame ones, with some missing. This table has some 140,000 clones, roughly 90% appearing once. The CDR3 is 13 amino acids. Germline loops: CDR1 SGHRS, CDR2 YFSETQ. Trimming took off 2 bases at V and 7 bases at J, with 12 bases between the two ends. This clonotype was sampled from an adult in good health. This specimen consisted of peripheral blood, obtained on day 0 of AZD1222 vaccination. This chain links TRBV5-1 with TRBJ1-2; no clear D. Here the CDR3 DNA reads TGCGCCAGCAGCTTAGGAACCCTTCTTGGCTACACCTTC. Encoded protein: CASSLGTLLGYTF.